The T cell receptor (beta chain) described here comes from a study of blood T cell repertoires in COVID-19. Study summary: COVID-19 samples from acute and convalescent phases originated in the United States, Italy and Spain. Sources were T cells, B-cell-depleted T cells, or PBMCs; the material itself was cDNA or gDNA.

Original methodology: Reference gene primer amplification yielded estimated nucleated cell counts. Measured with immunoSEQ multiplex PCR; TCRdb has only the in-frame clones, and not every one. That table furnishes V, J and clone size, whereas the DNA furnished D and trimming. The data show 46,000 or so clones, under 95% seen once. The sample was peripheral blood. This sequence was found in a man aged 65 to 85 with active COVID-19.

The CDR3 coding sequence is TGTGCCAGCAGTTTCCGGAGCTCCTATAATTCACCCCTCCACTTT. It codes for CASSFRSSYNSPLHF. The chain combines TRBV28 with TRBJ1-6; D remains unclear. The CDR3 has 15 amino acids. V was shortened by 3 bases and J by 0 bases, with 6 bases between the two germline ends. Germline V gene sequence: CDR1 MDHEN, CDR2 SYDVKM. Full variable domain (remainder filled in from reference TRBV28 and TRBJ1-6): DVKVTQSSRYLVKRTGEKVFLECVQDMDHENMFWYRQDPGLGLRLIYFSYDVKMKEKGDIPEGYSVSREKKERFSLILESASTNQTSMYLCASSFRSSYNSPLHFGNGTRLTVT.